This entry describes one T cell receptor beta chain. This entry comes from a study of blood T cell repertoires in COVID-19. Study as a whole: Acute-phase and convalescent COVID-19 samples originated in the United States, Italy and Spain. In each case, the material was cDNA or gDNA derived from T cells, B-cell-depleted T cells, or PBMCs.

Trimming took 6 bases from V and 4 from J; bases not matched to a gene: 3. The CDR3 length is 15 residues. CDR1 is LNHDA and CDR2 is SQIVND in the germline V gene (reference sequence). Data came from immunoSEQ multiplex PCR; TCRdb stores just in-frame clones and leaves some out. The sample has fewer than 80,000 clones; around nine tenths are singletons. The chain has TRBV19 and TRBJ2-1; TRBD2 agrees at 13 bases. The source of this sequence is a human donor in a cohort sampled during active COVID-19. Sequencing input: peripheral blood. The CDR3 DNA reads as TGTGCCAGTAGAAGACTAGCGGGAGGTTACAATGAGCAGTTCTTC. This translates into CASRRLAGGYNEQFF. The full variable domain, with the rest looked up from reference TRBV19 and TRBJ2-1, is DGGITQSPKYLFRKEGQNVTLSCEQNLNHDAMYWYRQDPGQGLRLIYYSQIVNDFQKGDIAEGYSVSREKKESFPLTVTSAQKNPTAFYLCASRRLAGGYNEQFFGPGTRLTVL.